This record looks at one TCR beta chain sequence and its context. What antigen it recognizes has not been identified. Base quality data are lacking; no much larger clone is found one base away. This sample is drawn from a study of CD8+CD57+ T cells in acquired aplastic anemia (dated by TCRdb to 2016 to 2018). Describing the broader study: A mean of about 3.2 ug of DNA, ranging from about 0.19 to 27.4 ug, was extracted from sorted CD4+ and CD8+ cells. A CD8+CD57+ expansion meant a frequency higher than the mean frequency seen in healthy subjects.

TCR beta VDJ combination and CDR3 sequence profiling used genomic DNA as the template. TCR repertoire sequencing was run on an Illumina HiSeq 2000. The original methods were these. Repertoire assessment relied on Simpson's diversity index, CDR3 size and DJ length profiles, and TRBV/TRBJ rearrangement plots. The most abundant DNA sequence in the deep sequencing data was taken as the immunodominant clone. CDR3 amino acid sequences were screened for sharing across subjects and compared with published repertoires and the VDJdb database. TCRdb trimmed public reads at Q25 via fastp, called clones via MiXCR and kept in-frame beta chains. CDR3 protein sequences are deduplicated, and each keeps its most common genes and DNA. The V and J calls were determined by TCRdb, not by the authors. The table for this sample lists 400,000 to 600,000 distinct CDR3 sequences; under 40% of them were counted only once. The ten largest clones add up to nearly 0.85% of the sample.

V is pruned by 10 bases and J by 1 base, leaving 10 bases of the junction without a gene match. Measured from the cysteine to the phenylalanine, the CDR3 is 14 residues long. The CDR3 DNA has 42 bases and is translated from base 1. Based on the germline V gene, the CDR1 and CDR2 sequences are ENHRY and SYGVKD. The study at large found these results: No significant difference in CD8+ Simpson's diversity was found between patients and healthy controls (P=0.060). Roughly 30 CD8+ CDR3 sequences were shared between patients and controls but appeared highly expressed in patients and within their immunodominant clones.

Flow cytometry had shown CD8+CD57+ cell expansion in the patients selected for sequencing. Every patient had a diagnosis of severe acquired aplastic anemia based on International Study of Aplastic Anemia and Agranulocytosis and Camitta criteria. No therapy had been received by the patients at the time of blood sampling. In this study, sorted CD4+ and CD8+ T cells from the blood of healthy subjects and of severe aplastic anemia patients had their TCR repertoires deep-sequenced. In the USA, patient enrollment took place under clinicaltrials.gov protocols 00001620, 01623167, 00001397, 00071045, 00081523 and 00961064. Ficoll-Paque density gradient centrifugation was used to isolate peripheral blood mononuclear cells. CD4+ and CD8+ T cells were sorted by FACS or magnetic beads before DNA extraction.

The clonotype originates from a human donor with aplastic anemia. The sequence joins TRBV10-3 to TRBJ2-7; the central 7 bases match TRBD1. Sequences were obtained from sorted CD4+, CD8+, or CD8+CD57+ T cells (not recorded which) from PBMCs. This receptor carries the CDR3 CASSPGQHSYEQYF. The sequenced DNA is TGTGCCAGCAGCCCGGGACAGCATTCCTACGAGCAGTACTTC.